These 14 T cell receptor beta chains share one sample of origin, sequenced in a study of T cells in Graves' hyperthyroidism and ophthalmopathy. Authors of the study amplified TCR beta CDR3 regions from RNA transcripts. Researchers ran a first-round RT-PCR on the TCR CDR3 using the HTBI primer set. One entry per CDR3 protein, called by TCRdb with MiXCR from the multiplex PCR reads. The sample yields 300,000 to 450,000 distinct CDR3 sequences, around 13% seen once. Sequencing was performed on blood. These TCRs come from a woman aged 18-29 years with Graves' hyperthyroidism.

This clonotype was picked up a small number of times. The chain carries TRBV6-1 and TRBJ1-3, with unresolved D. This CDR3 comprises 17 residues. Per germline, CDR1 MNHNS and CDR2 SASEGT. Trimming took off 6 bases at V and 0 bases at J, with 18 bases between the two ends. The CDR3, as DNA: TGTGCCAGCAGCATGATTCCCGTGACAAGCTCTGGAAACACCATATATTTT. Its protein is CASSMIPVTSSGNTIYF.

This clonotype was recorded many times. V and J are TRBV6-1 and TRBJ2-7, with 7 bases aligning to TRBD2. CDR1 and CDR2 from the germline V gene are MNHNS and SASEGT. The V and J ends lost 6 bases and 0 bases, in that order; junction bases with no gene match: 8. The CDR3 covers 15 residues. DNA for the CDR3: TGTGCCAGCAGCCATGCGGGGGTAAGCTCCTACGAGCAGTACTTC. Its protein is CASSHAGVSSYEQYF.

This clonotype was recorded at least ten times. The rearrangement uses TRBV15 and TRBJ2-2, with D possibly being TRBD1 or TRBD2 (5 bases each). This CDR3 contains 16 residues. Trimming left V 0 bases short and J 2 bases short, with 10 bases between. CDR1 and CDR2 (germline): LNHNV, YYDKDF (reference sequence). CDR3 in DNA: TGTGCCACCAGCAGAGATCGGGACGTAAACACCGGGGAGCTGTTTTTT. The encoded protein is CATSRDRDVNTGELFF.

The chain is built from TRBV28 and TRBJ1-5, with D possibly being TRBD1 (5 bases). V was cut by 6 bases and J by 3 bases, with 21 bases left in between. CDR1 is MDHEN, CDR2 SYDVKM, per germline. This CDR3 has 17 residues. The CDR3 is CASRSNGGGGDNQPQHF. CDR3 bases: TGTGCCAGCAGGTCGAATGGGGGGGGAGGCGACAATCAGCCCCAGCATTTT. The full variable domain, in which reference TRBV28 and TRBJ1-5 provide the parts outside the CDR3, is DVKVTQSSRYLVKRTGEKVFLECVQDMDHENMFWYRQDPGLGLRLIYFSYDVKMKEKGDIPEGYSVSREKKERFSLILESASTNQTSMYLCASRSNGGGGDNQPQHFGDGTRLSIL.

The chain is built from TRBV24-1 and TRBJ2-2, with a weak D call TRBD1 (6 bases). The CDR3 is 13 amino acids. Between the trimmed V and J ends, which lost 4 bases and 9 bases, there was a span of 11 bases. Germline CDR1 is KGHDR and CDR2 is SFDVKD. CDR3 DNA sequence: TGTGCCACCAGTGAGGCAGGGGTCAGGGAGCTGTTTTTT. It specifies CATSEAGVRELFF.

For this clonotype: Compared with germline, one end of the junction differs, possibly owing to a read error. The chain has TRBV20-1 and TRBJ1-2; 9 bases map to TRBD1. Looked up from germline, CDR1 is DFQATT and CDR2 is SNEGSKA (reference sequence). The CDR3 runs 14 residues. This chain's CDR3 is CSARDGQGTNGYTF. The CDR3 bases are TGCAGTGCTCGAGACGGACAGGGGACCAATGGCTACACCTTC.

The chain is built from TRBV7-3 and TRBJ2-2; D call uncertain. The CDR3 sequence is 16 residues long. Deletions cut 0 bases from V and 6 bases from J, with 14 bases between. CDR1 and CDR2 from the germline V gene are SGHTA and FQGTGA. CDR3 nucleotides: TGTGCCAGCAGCTTAACGGTCCGGCCCAGCGCCGGGGAGCTGTTTTTT. It is translated as CASSLTVRPSAGELFF.

Only a few counts were recorded for this clonotype. The chain uses TRBV5-4 and TRBJ2-1, with D possibly being TRBD2 (5 bases). CDR1 is SGHNT, CDR2 YYREEE, per germline (reference sequence). The CDR3 has 14 amino acids. V lost 2 bases and J 9 bases, leaving 15 bases between the germline ends. CDR3 amino acids: CASSFPDVRGEQFF. The CDR3 bases are TGTGCCAGCAGCTTCCCTGACGTCCGGGGTGAGCAGTTCTTC. Using reference TRBV5-4 and TRBJ2-1 for the parts outside the CDR3, the full variable domain is ETGVTQSPTHLIKTRGQQVTLRCSSQSGHNTVSWYQQALGQGPQFIFQYYREEENGRGNFPPRFSGLQFPNYSSELNVNALELDDSALYLCASSFPDVRGEQFFGPGTRLTVL.

This clonotype was counted a few times. The rearrangement links TRBV14 to TRBJ2-5, with 8 bases identical to TRBD2. CDR1 is SGHDN, CDR2 FVKESK, per germline. Germline trimming cut 1 base from V and 0 bases from J; bases unmatched to any gene: 10. The CDR3 has 18 amino acids. CDR3 nucleotides: TGTGCCAGCAGCCAAGGCGTGGTAGCGGGACCGTACCAAGAGACCCAGTACTTC. As protein: CASSQGVVAGPYQETQYF. The variable domain in full, with the rest retrieved from reference TRBV14 and TRBJ2-5, is EAGVTQFPSHSVIEKGQTVTLRCDPISGHDNLYWYRRVMGKEIKFLLHFVKESKQDESGMPNNRFLAERTGGTYSTLKVQPAELEDSGVYFCASSQGVVAGPYQETQYFGPGTRLLVL.

Ten or more counts support this clonotype. The chain joins TRBV12-3 or TRBV12-4 to TRBJ2-7; 11 nucleotides line up with TRBD1. The CDR3 is 16 amino acids. The V segment lost 1 base and the J segment 3 bases; nucleotides outside the gene matches: 5. The CDR3 nucleotides read TGTGCCAGCAGTTTAGACTCGGGACAGGGGGGCTACGAGCAGTACTTC. Its protein product is CASSLDSGQGGYEQYF.

The table lists this clonotype with a few counts. The chain couples TRBV6-6 to TRBJ2-1; no clear D gene. V lost 2 bases to trimming and J lost 3 bases, with 8 bases between them. The CDR3 is 14 amino acids. Per germline, CDR1 MNHNY and CDR2 SVGAGI (reference sequence). CDR3 protein: CASSYRRSYNEQFF. The CDR3 DNA sequence: TGTGCCAGCAGTTACCGGCGGAGCTACAATGAGCAGTTCTTC.

Comments on this clonotype: A read error is possible here, since a much larger clone lies one base away. V is TRBV29-1 and J is TRBJ2-7; 7 bases agree with TRBD2. Germline-derived CDR1 and CDR2 are SQVTM and ANQGSEA. V lost 3 bases to trimming and J lost 7 bases; unmatched junction nucleotides: 6. This CDR3 comprises 12 residues. CDR3 DNA sequence: TGCAGCGTTGATAGGCCGGGGGGTGAGCAGTACTTC. Residues: CSVDRPGGEQYF.

This clonotype was observed a handful of times. The DNA of the CDR3 is TGTGCCACCAGTGATTTGCTTTCGGGGGAGCAGTTCTTC. This translates into CATSDLLSGEQFF. This sequence joins TRBV24-1 and TRBJ2-1; perhaps TRBD2 as D (5 bases). This CDR3 is 13 amino acids long. Germline V gene lookup returns CDR1 KGHDR and CDR2 SFDVKD. Trimming removed 0 bases at V and 10 bases at J, with 9 bases between.

This clonotype showed up many times. J is TRBJ2-7 and V is TRBV6-1, with D possibly TRBD2 on 7 matching bases. V was cut by 9 bases and J by 6 bases, with 24 bases left in between. This CDR3 has 15 residues. CDR1 is MNHNS and CDR2 is SASEGT in the germline V gene. The CDR3 DNA sequence: TGTGCCAGTCAATTAACCCGGGGCGGGGGCGCCGAGCAGTACTTC. Its protein product is CASQLTRGGGAEQYF.